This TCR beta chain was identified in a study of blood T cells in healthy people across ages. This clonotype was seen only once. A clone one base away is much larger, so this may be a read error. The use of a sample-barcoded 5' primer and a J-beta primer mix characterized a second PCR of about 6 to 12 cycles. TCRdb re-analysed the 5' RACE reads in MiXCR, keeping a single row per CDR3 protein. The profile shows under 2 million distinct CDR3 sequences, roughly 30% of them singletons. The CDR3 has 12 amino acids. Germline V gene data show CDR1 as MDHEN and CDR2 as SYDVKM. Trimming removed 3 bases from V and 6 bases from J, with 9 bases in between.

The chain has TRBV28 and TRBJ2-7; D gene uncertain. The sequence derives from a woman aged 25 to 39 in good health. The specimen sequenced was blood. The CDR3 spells CASSFSRFEQYF. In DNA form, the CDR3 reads TGTGCCAGCAGTTTCTCGCGGTTCGAGCAGTACTTC.